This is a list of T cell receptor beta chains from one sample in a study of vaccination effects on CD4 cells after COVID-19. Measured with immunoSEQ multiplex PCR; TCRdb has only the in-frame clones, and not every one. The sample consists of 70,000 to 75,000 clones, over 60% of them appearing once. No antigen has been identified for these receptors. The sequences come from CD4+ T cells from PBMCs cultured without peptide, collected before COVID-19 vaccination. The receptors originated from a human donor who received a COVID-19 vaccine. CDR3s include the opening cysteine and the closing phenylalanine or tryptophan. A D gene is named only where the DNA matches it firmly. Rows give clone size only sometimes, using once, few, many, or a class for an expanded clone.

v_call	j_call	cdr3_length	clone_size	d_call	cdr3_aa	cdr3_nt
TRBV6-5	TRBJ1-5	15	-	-	CASSPWVAPYQPQHF	TGTGCCAGCAGCCCCTGGGTAGCCCCTTATCAGCCCCAGCATTTT
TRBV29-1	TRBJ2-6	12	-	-	CGGNSGANVLTF	TGCGGCGGGAACTCTGGGGCCAACGTCCTGACTTTC
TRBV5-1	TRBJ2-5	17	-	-	CASSMNSGTHFQETQYF	TGCGCCAGCAGCATGAATTCCGGGACTCATTTCCAAGAGACCCAGTACTTC
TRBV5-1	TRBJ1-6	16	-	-	CASSLERPSYNSPLHF	TGCGCCAGCAGCTTGGAAAGGCCCTCATATAATTCACCCCTCCACTTT
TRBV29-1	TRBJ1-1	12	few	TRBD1	CSVYDRVPEAFF	TGCAGCGTTTATGACAGGGTTCCTGAAGCTTTCTTT
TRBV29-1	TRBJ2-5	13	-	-	CSVQELGWETQYF	TGCAGCGTCCAAGAGCTGGGGTGGGAGACCCAGTACTTC
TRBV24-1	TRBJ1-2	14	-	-	CATSESRGVGGYTF	TGTGCCACCAGTGAGTCACGGGGGGTAGGTGGCTACACCTTC
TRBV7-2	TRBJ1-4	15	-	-	CASSPGPSTNEKLFF	TGTGCCAGCAGTCCAGGACCGTCAACTAATGAAAAACTGTTTTTT
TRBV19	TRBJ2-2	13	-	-	CASSIPNTGELFF	TGTGCCAGTAGCATCCCGAACACCGGGGAGCTGTTTTTT
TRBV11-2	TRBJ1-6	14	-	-	CASSLAGYNSPLHF	TGTGCCAGCAGCTTAGCAGGTTATAATTCACCCCTCCACTTT
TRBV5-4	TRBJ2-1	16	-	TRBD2	CASSSGLAKENNEQFF	TGTGCCAGCAGCTCCGGACTAGCGAAGGAAAACAATGAGCAGTTCTTC
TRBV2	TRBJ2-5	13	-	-	CASSDTAQETQYF	TGTGCCAGCAGTGATACAGCCCAAGAGACCCAGTACTTC
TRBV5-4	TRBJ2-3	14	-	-	CASSLDRGTDTQYF	TGTGCCAGCAGCTTGGACAGGGGCACAGATACGCAGTATTTT
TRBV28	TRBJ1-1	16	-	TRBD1	CASSFQWQGAGTEAFF	TGTGCCAGCAGTTTTCAGTGGCAGGGGGCAGGCACTGAAGCTTTCTTT
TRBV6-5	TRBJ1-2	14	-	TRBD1	CASSYSRDRDGYTF	TGTGCCAGCAGTTACTCGAGGGACAGGGATGGCTACACCTTC
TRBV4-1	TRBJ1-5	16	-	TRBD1	CASSRDPTGSNQPQHF	TGCGCCAGCAGCCGAGACCCGACAGGGAGCAATCAGCCCCAGCATTTT
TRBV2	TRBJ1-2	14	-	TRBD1	CASSPTGGNYGYTF	TGTGCCAGCAGTCCGACAGGGGGCAACTATGGCTACACCTTC
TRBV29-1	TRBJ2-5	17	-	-	CSVRGRTRIPGQETQYF	TGCAGCGTCCGGGGCAGGACCCGTATACCAGGCCAAGAGACCCAGTACTTC
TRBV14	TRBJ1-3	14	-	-	CASKGLGSGNTIYF	TGTGCCAGCAAGGGCCTGGGATCTGGAAACACCATATATTTT
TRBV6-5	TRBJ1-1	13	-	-	CASNSALNTEAFF	TGTGCCAGCAACTCGGCCTTGAACACTGAAGCTTTCTTT
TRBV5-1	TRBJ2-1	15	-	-	CASSSQNPRDNEQFF	TGCGCCAGCAGTTCTCAGAACCCGAGGGACAATGAGCAGTTCTTC
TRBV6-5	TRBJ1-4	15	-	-	CASRSSGATNEKLFF	TGTGCCAGCCGCAGCTCGGGGGCGACTAATGAAAAACTGTTTTTT
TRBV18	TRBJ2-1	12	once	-	CASSPEGREQFF	TGTGCCAGCTCACCGGAGGGTCGGGAGCAGTTCTTC
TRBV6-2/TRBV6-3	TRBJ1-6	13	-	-	CASSYLRASPLHF	TGTGCCAGCAGTTACCTCAGGGCTTCACCCCTCCACTTT
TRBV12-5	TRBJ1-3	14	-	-	CASGLESSGNTIYF	TGTGCTAGTGGTTTGGAGAGCTCTGGAAACACCATATATTTT
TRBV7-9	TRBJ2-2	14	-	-	CASSVQPNTGELFF	TGTGCCAGCAGCGTCCAACCGAACACCGGGGAGCTGTTTTTT
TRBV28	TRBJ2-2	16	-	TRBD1	CASTAGGASYTGELFF	TGTGCCAGCACGGCAGGGGGCGCGAGTTACACCGGGGAGCTGTTTTTT
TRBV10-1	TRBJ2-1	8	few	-	CASPKQFF	TGCGCCAGCCCAAAGCAGTTCTTC
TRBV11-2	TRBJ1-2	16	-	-	CASSLDLAAASYGYTF	TGTGCCAGCAGCTTAGATCTCGCGGCAGCAAGCTATGGCTACACCTTC